The 30 T cell receptor beta chains below were found in one sample sequenced in a study of T cells in tuberculosis. Clones were read by immunoSEQ multiplex PCR, and TCRdb kept only the in-frame ones, dropping some. The table includes tens of thousands of clones, roughly 96% detected once. Sequencing was done on a sample of PBMCs. These receptors originate from a donor aged 10-29 years with latent tuberculosis or without tuberculosis infection.

The V gene is TRBV7-8, the J gene TRBJ2-7; 8 bases fit TRBD1. V lost 1 base and J lost 3; bases outside the gene matches: 8. The CDR3 has 16 amino acids. Germline V gene lookup returns CDR1 SGHVS and CDR2 FQNEAQ. The CDR3 sequence: CASSLEATGAHYEQYF. The DNA for the CDR3 is TGTGCCAGCAGCTTAGAAGCGACAGGGGCCCACTACGAGCAGTACTTC.

This rearrangement joins TRBV14 to TRBJ2-3, with TRBD2 matching over 9 bases. V trimming: 1 base; J trimming: 3 bases; junction bases outside the gene matches: 8. Looked up from germline, CDR1 is SGHDN and CDR2 is FVKESK. This CDR3 has 17 residues. This CDR3 is CASSQGVTSGRTDTQYF. CDR3 nucleotides: TGTGCCAGCAGCCAAGGGGTAACTAGCGGGCGGACAGATACGCAGTATTTT.

This CDR3 reads CASSRRTGSNQPQHF. CDR3 DNA sequence: TGTGCCAGCAGCCGGAGGACAGGGAGCAATCAGCCCCAGCATTTT. The chain links TRBV2 to TRBJ1-5, with 8 bases aligning to TRBD1. The CDR3 runs 15 residues. The J segment lost 1 base and the V segment lost 6 bases, leaving 5 bases of the junction unmatched. CDR1 and CDR2 from the germline V gene are SNHLY and FYNNEI.

The CDR3 DNA reads TGTGCCAGCAGTGTGACAGGGGTCAATGAAGCTTTCTTT. Its translation: CASSVTGVNEAFF. The chain recombines TRBV27 with TRBJ1-1; TRBD1 matches 8 bases. The V and J ends lost 5 bases and 7 bases, in that order; junction bases with no gene match: 6. CDR3 length: 13 residues. Germline V gene lookup returns CDR1 MNHEY and CDR2 SMNVEV (reference sequence).

This chain joins TRBV5-6 and TRBJ2-6; tentatively, D is TRBD1 (6 bases). This CDR3 is built from 16 residues. V was clipped by 6 bases and J by 4 bases, with 17 bases between them. Germline V lookup: CDR1 SGHDT, CDR2 YYEEEE. This CDR3 is CASNKEGGKGANVLTF. CDR3 in DNA: TGTGCCAGCAATAAAGAAGGGGGTAAAGGGGCCAACGTCCTGACTTTC.

This clone was recorded only once. The chain employs TRBV6-5 and TRBJ2-1, with TRBD1 matching 9 bases. Germline trimming cut 6 bases from V and 7 bases from J; bases unmatched to any gene: 4. The CDR3 is made up of 13 amino acids. Germline assignment: CDR1 MNHEY and CDR2 SVGAGI. The CDR3 region has the DNA TGTGCCAGCAGCCGGACAGGGGCAAATGAGCAGTTCTTC. Translation gives CASSRTGANEQFF.

This clone was found once. The chain links TRBV5-1 to TRBJ1-2; 8 bases are a match to TRBD1. The CDR3 extends over 14 amino acids. Germline V gene sequence: CDR1 SGHRS, CDR2 YFSETQ. V lost 4 bases to trimming and J lost 5 bases; unmatched junction nucleotides: 7. CDR3 loop: CASSLTGEVYGYTF. The CDR3 DNA reads TGCGCCAGCAGCCTGACAGGGGAGGTATATGGCTACACCTTC.

The CDR3: CASSWGQGDQPQHF. CDR3 in DNA: TGTGCCAGTAGTTGGGGACAGGGTGATCAGCCCCAGCATTTT. J is TRBJ1-5 and V is TRBV19; 9 bases agree with TRBD1. Germline CDR1 LNHDA, CDR2 SQIVND (reference sequence). The CDR3 consists of 14 residues. Trimming took 5 bases from V and 5 from J; bases not matched to a gene: 4. Drawing the rest from reference TRBV19 and TRBJ1-5, the complete variable domain is DGGITQSPKYLFRKEGQNVTLSCEQNLNHDAMYWYRQDPGQGLRLIYYSQIVNDFQKGDIAEGYSVSREKKESFPLTVTSAQKNPTAFYLCASSWGQGDQPQHFGDGTRLSIL.

This chain links TRBV27 with TRBJ2-5, with TRBD2 as a possible D gene (6 bases). The V end lost 4 bases, the J end lost 4 bases, and 16 bases lay between the germline ends. The CDR3 has 15 amino acids. Germline CDR1 MNHEY, CDR2 SMNVEV (reference sequence). The CDR3 spells CASSWGTGVGETQYF. CDR3 DNA: TGTGCCAGCAGTTGGGGGACTGGTGTGGGAGAGACCCAGTACTTC.

The rearrangement links TRBV20-1 to TRBJ2-3, with 11 bases aligning to TRBD1. This CDR3 is built from 11 residues. CDR1 DFQATT and CDR2 SNEGSKA come from the germline V gene (reference sequence). The CDR3 spells CRGQGADTQYF. The CDR3 DNA sequence: TGCAGGGGACAGGGGGCAGATACGCAGTATTTT.

This clone was seen once. This sequence joins TRBV18 and TRBJ2-5; 10 bases match TRBD2. The CDR3 is 16 amino acids. With V trimmed by 3 bases and J by 2 bases, 6 bases remained unmatched. From germline, CDR1 is KGHSH and CDR2 LQKENI. The CDR3 region is CASSPLAGVGQETQYF. CDR3 DNA sequence: TGTGCCAGCTCACCGCTAGCGGGAGTGGGGCAAGAGACCCAGTACTTC. Combining the CDR3 with reference TRBV18 and TRBJ2-5 gives the whole variable domain NAGVMQNPRHLVRRRGQEARLRCSPMKGHSHVYWYRQLPEEGLKFMVYLQKENIIDESGMPKERFSAEFPKEGPSILRIQQVVRGDSAAYFCASSPLAGVGQETQYFGPGTRLLVL.

This chain connects TRBV6-1 to TRBJ1-5, with a possible D match to TRBD1 (5 bases). The length of the CDR3 is 16 residues. V shed 3 bases and J shed 0 bases, with 12 bases lying between them. In germline, CDR1 is MNHNS, CDR2 SASEGT. CDR3 residues: CASSDPRTFSNQPQHF. CDR3 in DNA: TGTGCCAGCAGTGACCCGCGGACATTTAGCAATCAGCCCCAGCATTTT.

The CDR3 region is CASRQGAHFEPQHF. In DNA, the CDR3 is TGTGCCAGCAGACAGGGGGCCCACTTCGAGCCCCAGCATTTT. This chain connects TRBV6-5 to TRBJ1-5, with 9 bases aligning to TRBD1. The germline gives CDR1 MNHEY, CDR2 SVGAGI. The CDR3 runs 14 residues. The V segment lost 6 bases and the J segment 8 bases; nucleotides outside the gene matches: 8.

This clone came up once. The chain has TRBV30 and TRBJ2-2; perhaps TRBD2 as D (5 bases). The V gene lost 0 bases and the J gene lost 2 bases, with 7 bases spanning the gap. Germline lookup yields CDR1 GTSNPN and CDR2 SVGIG (reference sequence). The CDR3 is 14 amino acids. DNA for the CDR3: TGTGCCTGGAGTGTAAGACTAAACACCGGGGAGCTGTTTTTT. As protein: CAWSVRLNTGELFF.

The genes are TRBV14 and TRBJ1-2, with TRBD1 matching over 7 bases. Trimming cost V 4 bases and J 1 base; bases outside gene matches: 3. This CDR3 has 14 residues. CDR1 and CDR2 (germline): SGHDN, FVKESK. The CDR3 DNA follows: TGTGCCAGCAGCCGGGGGACAGATAACTATGGCTACACCTTC. Translation gives CASSRGTDNYGYTF.

CDR3 nucleotide sequence: TGTGCCAGCAGTTCCGGGACAGCTTTGGGAGAGCAGTACTTC. Translation gives CASSSGTALGEQYF. The chain uses TRBV6-5 and TRBJ2-7; TRBD1 matches at 7 bases. Germline assignment: CDR1 MNHEY and CDR2 SVGAGI. The CDR3 runs to 14 residues. Trimming removed 4 bases from V and 7 bases from J; junction bases left unmatched: 10.

The chain combines TRBV7-6 with TRBJ1-1; a weak D match, TRBD1 (6 bases). CDR3 length: 14 residues. CDR1 is SGHVS and CDR2 is FNYEAQ in the germline V gene. Trimming took off 0 bases at V and 1 base at J, with 6 bases between the two ends. The CDR3 DNA sequence: TGTGCCAGCAGCTTAGCGGGGGCGAACACTGAAGCTTTCTTT. Translation: CASSLAGANTEAFF. Complete variable domain (other parts from reference TRBV7-6 and TRBJ1-1): GAGVSQSPRYKVTKRGQDVALRCDPISGHVSLYWYRQALGQGPEFLTYFNYEAQQDKSGLPNDRFSAERPEGSISTLTIQRTEQRDSAMYRCASSLAGANTEAFFGQGTRLTVV.

The chain uses TRBV27 and TRBJ1-2; 7 bases align to TRBD1. Germline V gene sequence: CDR1 MNHEY, CDR2 SMNVEV (reference sequence). The CDR3 extends over 15 amino acids. With 5 bases clipped from V and 7 bases from J, the junction kept 13 bases outside the gene matches. The CDR3 sequence: CASSGLDRVLGGYTF. As DNA, the CDR3 is TGTGCCAGCAGTGGTCTTGACAGGGTTTTAGGTGGCTACACCTTC.

The chain joins TRBV11-1 to TRBJ1-2; no firm D call. The CDR3 is 13 residues long. Germline V CDR1 and CDR2: SGHAT, FQDESV (reference sequence). V shed 2 bases and J shed 10 bases, with 14 bases lying between them. CDR3: CASSLWGGRVYTF. DNA for the CDR3: TGTGCCAGCAGCTTATGGGGAGGAAGAGTCTACACCTTC.

This rearrangement joins TRBV4-1 to TRBJ1-2; D may be TRBD1 (5 bases). Germline assignment: CDR1 MGHRA and CDR2 YSYEKL. Trimming pared 2 bases from V and 4 bases from J, leaving 14 bases between. The CDR3 is 15 residues long. CDR3 DNA: TGCGCCAGCAGCCAACGACAGTTTTCGAGCTATGGCTACACCTTC. Amino acids: CASSQRQFSSYGYTF.

The J gene is TRBJ2-1, the V gene TRBV18, with 9 positions matching TRBD2. V lost 3 bases to trimming and J lost 9 bases; unmatched junction nucleotides: 12. This CDR3 contains 16 residues. Per the germline V gene, CDR1 is KGHSH and CDR2 is LQKENI. CDR3 nucleotides: TGTGCCAGCTCACCGCGAGGCAATAGCGGGAGAGGTGAGCAGTTCTTC. This translates into CASSPRGNSGRGEQFF.

The chain has TRBV28 and TRBJ1-1; 7 bases are a match to TRBD1. CDR3 length: 13 residues. Trimming took 5 bases from V and 2 from J; bases not matched to a gene: 2. The germline CDR1 and CDR2 sequences are MDHEN and SYDVKM. Here the CDR3 reads CASSQGGNTEAFF. The CDR3 DNA reads TGTGCCAGCAGTCAGGGGGGAAACACTGAAGCTTTCTTT.

This clone occurred a few times. The chain uses TRBV7-9 and TRBJ2-7; no clear D. This CDR3 region has 11 residues. The V end lost 5 bases, the J end lost 5 bases, and 7 bases lay between the germline ends. Germline CDR1 and CDR2: SEHNR and FQNEAQ (reference sequence). The CDR3 is CASSVLHEQYF. For the CDR3, the DNA is TGTGCCAGCAGCGTTCTCCACGAGCAGTACTTC.

The chain combines TRBV7-9 with TRBJ1-3; 7 bases match TRBD1. CDR1 and CDR2 (germline): SEHNR, FQNEAQ (reference sequence). This CDR3 is 17 amino acids long. The J segment lost 8 bases and the V segment lost 5 bases, leaving 18 bases of the junction unmatched. The CDR3 DNA reads as TGTGCCAGCAGCCCACCCCCCGGGACAGCTTGGATGGACACCATATATTTT. Its translation is CASSPPPGTAWMDTIYF.

This clone has just one count. J is TRBJ1-1 and V is TRBV9; unclear D gene. This CDR3 comprises 13 residues. Germline CDR1 reads SGDLS; CDR2 reads YYNGEE. V was cut by 0 bases and J by 4 bases, with 7 bases left in between. CDR3 amino acids: CASSVGPSTEAFF. The CDR3 coding sequence is TGTGCCAGCAGCGTAGGGCCTAGCACTGAAGCTTTCTTT.

The chain combines TRBV11-3 with TRBJ2-2; 7 nucleotides match TRBD2. The V segment lost 5 bases and the J segment 1 base; nucleotides outside the gene matches: 4. The CDR3 totals 15 residues. CDR1 is SGHNT and CDR2 is YENEEA in the germline V gene. In DNA, the CDR3 is TGTGCCAGCAGCCACGGGGGGAGGAACACCGGGGAGCTGTTTTTT. Its protein product is CASSHGGRNTGELFF.

The chain employs TRBV11-1 and TRBJ2-1, with 8 bases that match TRBD1. Germline V gene lookup returns CDR1 SGHAT and CDR2 FQDESV (reference sequence). This CDR3 is built from 16 residues. With V trimmed by 4 bases and J by 7 bases, 12 bases remained unmatched. In DNA, the CDR3 is TGTGCCAGCAGCTCCAGACCGGGACAGGAGGTGAATGAGCAGTTCTTC. The encoded protein is CASSSRPGQEVNEQFF. Full variable domain (rest looked up from reference TRBV11-1 and TRBJ2-1): EAEVAQSPRYKITEKSQAVAFWCDPISGHATLYWYRQILGQGPELLVQFQDESVVDDSQLPKDRFSAERLKGVDSTLKIQPAELGDSAMYLCASSSRPGQEVNEQFFGPGTRLTVL.

The chain employs TRBV2 and TRBJ1-4; possible D gene TRBD1, 6 bases. CDR1 is SNHLY, CDR2 FYNNEI, per germline. The length of the CDR3 is 12 residues. V was shortened by 5 bases and J by 8 bases, with 9 bases between the two germline ends. CDR3 region: CASSNTGEKLFF. CDR3 in DNA: TGTGCCAGCAGTAATACAGGGGAAAAACTGTTTTTT.

The chain is built from TRBV6-5 and TRBJ1-2; TRBD1 aligns across 7 bases. The germline gives CDR1 MNHEY, CDR2 SVGAGI. V was pared by 5 bases and J by 3 bases, with 9 bases of the junction left unmatched. This CDR3 spans 15 amino acids. CDR3: CASSHLPQGDYGYTF. The CDR3 DNA follows: TGTGCCAGCAGTCACTTACCTCAGGGGGACTATGGCTACACCTTC.

This clone was observed once. J is TRBJ2-1 and V is TRBV4-2; D might be TRBD2 (7 bases). Germline V gene lookup returns CDR1 LGHNA and CDR2 YNFKEQ. V lost 1 base to trimming and J lost 6 bases, with 13 bases between them. The CDR3 loop spans 15 amino acids. CDR3 protein: CASSQVERGANEQFF. CDR3 in DNA: TGTGCCAGCAGCCAAGTGGAACGGGGGGCCAATGAGCAGTTCTTC.